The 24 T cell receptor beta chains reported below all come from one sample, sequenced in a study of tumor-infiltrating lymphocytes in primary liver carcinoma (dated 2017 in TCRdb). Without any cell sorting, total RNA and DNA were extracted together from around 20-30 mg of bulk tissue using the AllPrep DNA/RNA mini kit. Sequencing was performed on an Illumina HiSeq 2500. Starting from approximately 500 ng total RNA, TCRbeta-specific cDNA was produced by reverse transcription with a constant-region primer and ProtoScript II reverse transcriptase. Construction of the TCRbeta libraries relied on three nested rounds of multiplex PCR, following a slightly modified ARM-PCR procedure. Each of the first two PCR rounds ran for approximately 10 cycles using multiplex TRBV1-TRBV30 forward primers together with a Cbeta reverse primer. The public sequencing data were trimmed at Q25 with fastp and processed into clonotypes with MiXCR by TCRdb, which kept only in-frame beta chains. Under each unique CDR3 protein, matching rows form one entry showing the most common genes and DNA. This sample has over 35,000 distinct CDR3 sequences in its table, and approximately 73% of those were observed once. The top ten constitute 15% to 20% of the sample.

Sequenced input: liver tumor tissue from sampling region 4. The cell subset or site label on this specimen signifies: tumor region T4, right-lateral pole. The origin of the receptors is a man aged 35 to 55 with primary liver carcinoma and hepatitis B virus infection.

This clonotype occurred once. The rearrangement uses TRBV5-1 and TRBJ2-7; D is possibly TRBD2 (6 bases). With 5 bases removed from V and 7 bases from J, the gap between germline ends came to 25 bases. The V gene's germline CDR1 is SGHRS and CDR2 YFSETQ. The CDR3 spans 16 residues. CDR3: CASSSGARSHKWEQYF. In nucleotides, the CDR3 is TGCGCCAGCAGTTCGGGAGCTAGGTCTCACAAATGGGAGCAGTACTTC.

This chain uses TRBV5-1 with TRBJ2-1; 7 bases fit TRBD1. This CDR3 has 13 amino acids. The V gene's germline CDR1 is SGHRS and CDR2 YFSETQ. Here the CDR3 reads CAGATGQDNEQFF. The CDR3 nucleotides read TGCGCTGGTGCGACAGGGCAGGACAATGAGCAGTTCTTC.

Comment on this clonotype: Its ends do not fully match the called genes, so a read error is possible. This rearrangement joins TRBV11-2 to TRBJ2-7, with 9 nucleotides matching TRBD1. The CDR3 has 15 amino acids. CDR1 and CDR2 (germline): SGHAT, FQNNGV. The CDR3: CASNLGWTGENEQYF. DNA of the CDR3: TGTGCCAGCAACTTAGGGTGGACAGGGGAAAACGAGCAGTACTTC. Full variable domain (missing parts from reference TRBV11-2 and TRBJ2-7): EAGVAQSPRYKIIEKRQSVAFWCNPISGHATLYWYQQILGQGPKLLIQFQNNGVVDDSQLPKDRFSAERLKGVDSTLKIQPAKLEDSAVYLCASNLGWTGENEQYFGPGTRLTVT.

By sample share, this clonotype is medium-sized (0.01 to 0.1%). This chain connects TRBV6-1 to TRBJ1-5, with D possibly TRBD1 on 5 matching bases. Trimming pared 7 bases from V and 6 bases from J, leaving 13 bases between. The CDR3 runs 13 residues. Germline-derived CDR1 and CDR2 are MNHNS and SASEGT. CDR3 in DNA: TGTGCCAGCAAAGTATCAGGGTCTCAGCCCCAGCATTTT. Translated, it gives CASKVSGSQPQHF.

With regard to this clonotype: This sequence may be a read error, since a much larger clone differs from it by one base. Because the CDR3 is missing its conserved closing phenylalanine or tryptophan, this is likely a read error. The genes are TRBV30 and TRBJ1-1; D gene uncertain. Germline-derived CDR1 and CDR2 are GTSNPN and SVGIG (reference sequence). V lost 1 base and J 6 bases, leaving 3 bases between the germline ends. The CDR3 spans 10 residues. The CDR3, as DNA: TGTGCCTGGAGTGATGCTGAAGCTTTCTTA. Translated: CAWSDAEAFL.

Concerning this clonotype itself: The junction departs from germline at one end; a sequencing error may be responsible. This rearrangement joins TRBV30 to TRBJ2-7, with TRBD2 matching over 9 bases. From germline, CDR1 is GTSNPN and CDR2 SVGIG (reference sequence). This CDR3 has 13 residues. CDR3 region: CASSGRHLYEQCF. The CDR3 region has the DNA TGTGCCTCCAGCGGGAGGCACCTCTACGAGCAGTGCTTC.

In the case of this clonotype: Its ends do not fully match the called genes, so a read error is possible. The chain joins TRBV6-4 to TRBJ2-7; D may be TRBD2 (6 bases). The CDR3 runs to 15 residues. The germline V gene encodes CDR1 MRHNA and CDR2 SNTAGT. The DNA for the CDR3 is TGTACCAGCAGTGTACGCGGGGATAGCTCCTACGAGCAGTGCTTC. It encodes CTSSVRGDSSYEQCF.

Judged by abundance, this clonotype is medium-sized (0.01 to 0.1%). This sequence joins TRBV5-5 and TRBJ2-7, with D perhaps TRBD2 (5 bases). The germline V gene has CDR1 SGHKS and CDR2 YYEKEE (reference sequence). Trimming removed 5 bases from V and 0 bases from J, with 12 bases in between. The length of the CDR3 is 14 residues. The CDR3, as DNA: TGTGCCAGCAGTCCACTAGACTTCTCCTACGAGCAGTACTTC. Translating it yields CASSPLDFSYEQYF.

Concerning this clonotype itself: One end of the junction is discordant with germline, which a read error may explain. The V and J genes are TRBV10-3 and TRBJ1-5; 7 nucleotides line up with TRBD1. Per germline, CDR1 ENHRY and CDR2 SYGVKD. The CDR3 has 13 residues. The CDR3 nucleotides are TGTGCCAACAGTGCCGACAGGGACGGGCCCCAACATTTT. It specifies CANSADRDGPQHF.

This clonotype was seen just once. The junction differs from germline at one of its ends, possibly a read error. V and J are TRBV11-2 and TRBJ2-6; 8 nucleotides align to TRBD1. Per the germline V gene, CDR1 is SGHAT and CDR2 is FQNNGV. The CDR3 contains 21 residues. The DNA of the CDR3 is TGTGCCAGCGGCATGGGGGGAGACAGGGGTATTTCCCTCTCTGGAGCCAACGTCCTGACTTTC. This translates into CASGMGGDRGISLSGANVLTF.

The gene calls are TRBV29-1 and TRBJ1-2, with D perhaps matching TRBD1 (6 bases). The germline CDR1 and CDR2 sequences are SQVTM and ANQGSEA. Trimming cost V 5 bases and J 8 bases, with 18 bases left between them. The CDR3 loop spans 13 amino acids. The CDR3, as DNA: TGCAGCGTTTATGTAGGCAGGGGTAACGGCTACACCTTC. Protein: CSVYVGRGNGYTF. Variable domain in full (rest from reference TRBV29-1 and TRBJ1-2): SAVISQKPSRDICQRGTSLTIQCQVDSQVTMMFWYRQQPGQSLTLIATANQGSEATYESGFVIDKFPISRPNLTFSTLTVSNMSPEDSSIYLCSVYVGRGNGYTFGSGTRLTVV.

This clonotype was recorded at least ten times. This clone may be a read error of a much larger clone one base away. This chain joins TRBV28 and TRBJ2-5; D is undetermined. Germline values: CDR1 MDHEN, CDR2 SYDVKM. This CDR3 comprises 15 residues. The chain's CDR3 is CASSSSTKVGETRYF. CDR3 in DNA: TGTGCCAGCAGTTCGAGCACAAAAGTAGGAGAGACCCGGTACTTC.

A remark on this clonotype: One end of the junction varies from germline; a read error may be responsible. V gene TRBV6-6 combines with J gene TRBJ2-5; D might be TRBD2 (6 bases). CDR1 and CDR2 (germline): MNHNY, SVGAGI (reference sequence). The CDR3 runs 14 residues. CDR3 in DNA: TGTGCCAGTAGTTACTCTGGGGACTGGGGCACCCAGTACTTC. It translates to CASSYSGDWGTQYF.

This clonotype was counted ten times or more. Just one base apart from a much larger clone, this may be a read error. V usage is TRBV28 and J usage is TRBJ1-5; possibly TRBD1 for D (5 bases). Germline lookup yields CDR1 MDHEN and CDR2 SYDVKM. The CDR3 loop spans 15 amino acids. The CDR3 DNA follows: TGTGCCAGCAGTTTAAGGGGTTTGGGCAATCAGTCCCAGCATTTT. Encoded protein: CASSLRGLGNQSQHF. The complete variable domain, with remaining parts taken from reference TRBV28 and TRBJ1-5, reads DVKVTQSSRYLVKRTGEKVFLECVQDMDHENMFWYRQDPGLGLRLIYFSYDVKMKEKGDIPEGYSVSREKKERFSLILESASTNQTSMYLCASSLRGLGNQSQHFGDGTRLSIL.

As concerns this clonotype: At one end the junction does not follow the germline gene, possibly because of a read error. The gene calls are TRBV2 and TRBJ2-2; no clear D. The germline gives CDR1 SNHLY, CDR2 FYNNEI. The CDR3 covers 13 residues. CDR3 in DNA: TGTGACAGCAGTGGTCCCAACGCCGGGGAGCTGTTTTTT. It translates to CDSSGPNAGELFF. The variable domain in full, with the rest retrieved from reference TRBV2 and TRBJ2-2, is EPEVTQTPSHQVTQMGQEVILRCVPISNHLYFYWYRQILGQKVEFLVSFYNNEISEKSEIFDDQFSVERPDGSNFTLKIRSTKLEDSAMYFCDSSGPNAGELFFGEGSRLTVL.

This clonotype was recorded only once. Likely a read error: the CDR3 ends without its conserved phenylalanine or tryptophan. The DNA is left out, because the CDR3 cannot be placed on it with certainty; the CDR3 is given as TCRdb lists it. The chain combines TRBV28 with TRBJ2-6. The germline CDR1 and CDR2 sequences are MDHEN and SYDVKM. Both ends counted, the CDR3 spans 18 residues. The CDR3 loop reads CASSRCETVLSGANVLTL.

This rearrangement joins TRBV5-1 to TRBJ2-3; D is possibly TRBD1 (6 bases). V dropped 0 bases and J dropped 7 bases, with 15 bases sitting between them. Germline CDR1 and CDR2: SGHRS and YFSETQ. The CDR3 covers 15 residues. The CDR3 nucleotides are TGCGCCAGCAGCTTGGATGGGACATACACGTATACGCAGTATTTT. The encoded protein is CASSLDGTYTYTQYF. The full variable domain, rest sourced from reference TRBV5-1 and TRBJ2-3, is KAGVTQTPRYLIKTRGQQVTLSCSPISGHRSVSWYQQTPGQGLQFLFEYFSETQRNKGNFPGRFSGRQFSNSRSEMNVSTLELGDSALYLCASSLDGTYTYTQYFGPGTRLTVL.

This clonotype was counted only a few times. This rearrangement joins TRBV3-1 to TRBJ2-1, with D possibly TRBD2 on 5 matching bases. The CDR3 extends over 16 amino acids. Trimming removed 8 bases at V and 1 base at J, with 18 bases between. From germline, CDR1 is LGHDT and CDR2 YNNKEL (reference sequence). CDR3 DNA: TGTGCCAGCTCGGGTAGTAGCGCCCAATCCTACAATGAGCAGTTCTTC. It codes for CASSGSSAQSYNEQFF.

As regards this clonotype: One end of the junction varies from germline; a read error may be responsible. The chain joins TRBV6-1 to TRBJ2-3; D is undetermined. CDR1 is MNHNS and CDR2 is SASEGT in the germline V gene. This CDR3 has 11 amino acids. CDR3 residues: CANSQTDTQYF. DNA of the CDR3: TGTGCTAACAGTCAAACAGATACACAGTATTTT.

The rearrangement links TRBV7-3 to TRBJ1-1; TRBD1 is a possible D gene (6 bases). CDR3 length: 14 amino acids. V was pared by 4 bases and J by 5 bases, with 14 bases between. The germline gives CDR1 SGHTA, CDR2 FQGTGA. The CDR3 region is CASSSGQWRTEAFF. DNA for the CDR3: TGTGCCAGCAGCTCGGGACAATGGAGGACTGAAGCTTTCTTT.

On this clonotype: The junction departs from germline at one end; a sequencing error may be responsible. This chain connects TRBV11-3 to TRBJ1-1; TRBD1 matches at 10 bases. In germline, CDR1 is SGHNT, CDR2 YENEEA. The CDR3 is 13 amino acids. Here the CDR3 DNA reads TGTGTCTGCAGCACTCGACAGGGGGCTGAAGTTTTCTTT. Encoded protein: CVCSTRQGAEVFF.

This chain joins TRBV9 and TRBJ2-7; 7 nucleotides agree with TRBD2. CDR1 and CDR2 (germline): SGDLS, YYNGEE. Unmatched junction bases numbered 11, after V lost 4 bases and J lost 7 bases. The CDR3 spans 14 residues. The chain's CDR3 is CASSPGGAGGEQYF. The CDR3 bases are TGTGCCAGCAGCCCGGGAGGAGCCGGGGGGGAGCAGTACTTC.

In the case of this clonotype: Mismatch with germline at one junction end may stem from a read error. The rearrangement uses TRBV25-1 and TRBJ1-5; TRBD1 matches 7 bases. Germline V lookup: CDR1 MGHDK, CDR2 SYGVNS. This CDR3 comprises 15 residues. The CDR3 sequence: CASITRETGSQPQRF. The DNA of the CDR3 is TGTGCCAGCATTACCCGGGAGACAGGGAGTCAGCCACAGCGTTTT.

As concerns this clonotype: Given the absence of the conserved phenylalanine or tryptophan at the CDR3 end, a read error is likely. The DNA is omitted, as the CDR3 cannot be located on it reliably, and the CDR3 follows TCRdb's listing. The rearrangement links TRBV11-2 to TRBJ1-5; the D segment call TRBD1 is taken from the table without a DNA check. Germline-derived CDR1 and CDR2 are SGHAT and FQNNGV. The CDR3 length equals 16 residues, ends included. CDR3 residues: CASSLGDTGCAQPHHS.